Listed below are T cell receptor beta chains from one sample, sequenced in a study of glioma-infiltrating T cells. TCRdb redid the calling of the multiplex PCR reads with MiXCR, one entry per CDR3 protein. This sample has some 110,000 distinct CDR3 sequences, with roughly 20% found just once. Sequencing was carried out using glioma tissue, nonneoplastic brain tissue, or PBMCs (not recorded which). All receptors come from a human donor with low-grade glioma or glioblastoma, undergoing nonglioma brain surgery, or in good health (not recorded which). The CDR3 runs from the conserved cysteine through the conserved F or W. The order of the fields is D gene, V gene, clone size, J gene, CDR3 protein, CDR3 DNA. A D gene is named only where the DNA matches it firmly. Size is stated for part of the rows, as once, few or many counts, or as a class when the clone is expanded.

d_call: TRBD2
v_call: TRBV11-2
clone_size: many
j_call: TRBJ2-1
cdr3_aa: CASSLVAGKSYNEQFF
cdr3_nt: TGTGCCAGCAGCTTAGTAGCGGGGAAATCCTACAATGAGCAGTTCTTC

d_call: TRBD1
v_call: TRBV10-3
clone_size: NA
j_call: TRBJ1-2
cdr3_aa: CAISENSPGQGYGYTF
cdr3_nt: TGTGCCATCAGTGAGAATTCGCCGGGACAGGGCTATGGCTACACCTTC

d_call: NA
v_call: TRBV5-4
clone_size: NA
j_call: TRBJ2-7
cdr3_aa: CASSLERNSYEQYF
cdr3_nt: TGTGCCAGCAGCTTGGAACGCAACTCCTACGAGCAGTACTTC

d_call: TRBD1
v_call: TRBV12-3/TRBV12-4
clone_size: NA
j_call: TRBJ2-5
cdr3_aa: CASRGTGGVETQYF
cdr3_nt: TGTGCCAGCAGGGGGACAGGGGGCGTGGAGACCCAGTACTTC

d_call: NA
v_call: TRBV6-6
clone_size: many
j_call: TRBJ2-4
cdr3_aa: CASSYSGGGTMRAKNIQYF
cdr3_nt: TGTGCCAGCAGTTACTCGGGAGGGGGAACTATGAGGGCCAAAAACATTCAGTACTTC

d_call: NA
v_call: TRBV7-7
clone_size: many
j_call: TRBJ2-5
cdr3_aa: CASSPQGDETQYF
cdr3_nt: TGTGCCAGCAGTCCACAGGGTGACGAGACCCAGTACTTC

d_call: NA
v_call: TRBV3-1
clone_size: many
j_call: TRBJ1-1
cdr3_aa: CASSTGQSNTEAFF
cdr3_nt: TGTGCCAGCAGCACAGGACAGTCGAACACTGAAGCTTTCTTT

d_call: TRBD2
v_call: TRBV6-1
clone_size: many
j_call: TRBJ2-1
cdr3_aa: CASSSRPRGTSYNEQFF
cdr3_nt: TGTGCCAGCAGTTCACGCCCGCGGGGGACCTCCTACAATGAGCAGTTCTTC

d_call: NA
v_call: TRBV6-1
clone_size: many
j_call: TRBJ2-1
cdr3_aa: CASSRDRQESEVF
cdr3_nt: TGTGCCAGCAGTCGAGACCGACAGGAAAGTGAGGTCTTC

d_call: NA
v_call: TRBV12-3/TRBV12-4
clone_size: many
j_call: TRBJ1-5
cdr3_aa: CASTPQINQPQHF
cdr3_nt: TGTGCCAGCACCCCACAGATAAATCAGCCCCAGCATTTT

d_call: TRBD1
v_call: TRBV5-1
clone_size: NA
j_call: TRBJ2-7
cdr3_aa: CASRRQGGLNEQYF
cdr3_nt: TGCGCCAGCAGACGCCAAGGGGGCCTGAACGAGCAGTACTTC

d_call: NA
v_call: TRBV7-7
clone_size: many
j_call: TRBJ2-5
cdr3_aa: CASSITSGSGLETQYF
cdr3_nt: TGTGCCAGCAGCATAACAAGTGGTAGCGGATTAGAGACCCAGTACTTC

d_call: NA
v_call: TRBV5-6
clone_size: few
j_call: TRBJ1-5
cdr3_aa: CASSLQNQPQHF
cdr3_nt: TGTGCCAGCAGCTTGCAAAATCAGCCCCAGCATTTT

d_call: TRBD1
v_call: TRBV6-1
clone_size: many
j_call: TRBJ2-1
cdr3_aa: CASRGGEQFF
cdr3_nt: TGTGCCAGCAGAGGGGGCGAGCAGTTCTTC

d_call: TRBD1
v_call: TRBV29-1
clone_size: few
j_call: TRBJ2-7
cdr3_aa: CSVEEQGDTYEQYF
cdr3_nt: TGCAGCGTTGAAGAACAGGGGGACACCTACGAGCAGTACTTC

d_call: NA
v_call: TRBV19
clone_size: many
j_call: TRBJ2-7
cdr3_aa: CASSRLLGEQYF
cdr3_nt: TGTGCCAGTAGTAGACTACTTGGCGAGCAGTACTTC

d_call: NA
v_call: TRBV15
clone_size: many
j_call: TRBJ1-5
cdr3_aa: CATSRGGTGNQPQHF
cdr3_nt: TGTGCCACCAGCAGAGGGGGCACGGGCAATCAGCCCCAGCATTTT

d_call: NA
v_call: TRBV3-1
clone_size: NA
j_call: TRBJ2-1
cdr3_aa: CASSQGWESYNEQFF
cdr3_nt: TGTGCCAGCAGCCAAGGATGGGAGTCTTACAATGAGCAGTTCTTC

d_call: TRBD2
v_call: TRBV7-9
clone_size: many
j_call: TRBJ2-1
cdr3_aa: CASSLAAVAGATSYNEQFF
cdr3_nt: TGTGCCAGCAGTTTAGCCGCTGTAGCGGGAGCGACCTCCTACAATGAGCAGTTCTTC

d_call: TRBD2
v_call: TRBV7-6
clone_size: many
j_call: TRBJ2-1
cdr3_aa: CASSLSTSGRLDNEQFF
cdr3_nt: TGTGCCAGCAGCCTCTCGACTAGCGGGAGGTTGGATAATGAGCAGTTCTTC

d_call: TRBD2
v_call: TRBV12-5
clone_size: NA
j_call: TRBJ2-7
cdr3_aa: CASGLPPTSGRSEQYF
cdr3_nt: TGTGCTAGTGGTCTCCCCCCGACTAGCGGGAGGAGCGAGCAGTACTTC

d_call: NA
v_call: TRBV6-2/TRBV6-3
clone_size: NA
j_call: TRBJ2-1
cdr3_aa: CASITPPRLVGGSNEQFF
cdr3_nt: TGTGCCAGCATCACACCCCCTAGACTAGTGGGAGGATCGAATGAGCAGTTCTTC

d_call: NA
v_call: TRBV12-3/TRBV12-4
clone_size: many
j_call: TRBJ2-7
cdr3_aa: CASGPTGTPSYEQYF
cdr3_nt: TGTGCCAGCGGCCCAACCGGGACGCCATCCTACGAGCAGTACTTC

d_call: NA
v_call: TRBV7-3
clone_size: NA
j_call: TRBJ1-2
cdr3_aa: CASSLTGQNYAYTF
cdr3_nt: TGTGCCAGCAGCTTAACGGGTCAGAACTATGCCTACACCTTC

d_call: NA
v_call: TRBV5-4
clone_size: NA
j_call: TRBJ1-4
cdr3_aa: CASSPGLSSGNEKLFF
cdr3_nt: TGTGCCAGCAGCCCGGGACTAAGCTCTGGTAATGAAAAACTGTTTTTT

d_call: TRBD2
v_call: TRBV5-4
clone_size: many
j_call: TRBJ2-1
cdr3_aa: CASSLIAGLSYNEQFF
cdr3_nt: TGTGCCAGCAGCTTGATAGCGGGATTATCCTACAATGAGCAGTTCTTC

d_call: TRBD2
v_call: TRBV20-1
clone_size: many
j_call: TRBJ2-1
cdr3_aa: CSATSGSYNEQFF
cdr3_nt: TGCAGTGCTACTAGCGGAAGCTACAATGAGCAGTTCTTC

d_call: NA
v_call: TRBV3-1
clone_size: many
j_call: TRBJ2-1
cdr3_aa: CASSQGVAGNYNEQFF
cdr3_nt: TGTGCCAGCAGCCAAGGGGTTGCAGGGAACTACAATGAGCAGTTCTTC

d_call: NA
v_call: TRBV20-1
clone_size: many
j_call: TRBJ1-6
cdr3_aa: CSARSGINNSPLHF
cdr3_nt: TGCAGTGCTAGGTCCGGGATAAATAATTCACCCCTCCACTTT

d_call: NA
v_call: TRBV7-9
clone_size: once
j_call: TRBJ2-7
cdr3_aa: CASSPASKVHEQYF
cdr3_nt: TGCGCCAGCAGCCCGGCCAGCAAGGTCCACGAGCAGTACTTC

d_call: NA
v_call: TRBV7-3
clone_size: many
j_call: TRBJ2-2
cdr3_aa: CASSPQSGAGELFF
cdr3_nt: TGTGCCAGCAGCCCACAATCCGGGGCCGGGGAGCTGTTTTTT

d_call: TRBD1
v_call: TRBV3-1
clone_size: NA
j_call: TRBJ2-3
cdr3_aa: CASSQVATGGTDRQYF
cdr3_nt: TGTGCCAGCAGCCAAGTCGCGACAGGGGGCACAGATAGGCAGTATTTT

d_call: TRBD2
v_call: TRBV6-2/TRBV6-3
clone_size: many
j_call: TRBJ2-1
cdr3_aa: CASSSWTSSYNEQFF
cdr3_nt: TGTGCCAGCAGTTCGTGGACTAGCTCCTACAATGAGCAGTTCTTC

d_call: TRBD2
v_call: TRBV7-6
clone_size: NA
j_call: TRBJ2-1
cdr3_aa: CASSPRLAGRTYNEQFF
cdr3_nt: TGTGCCAGCAGCCCCCGACTAGCGGGCCGGACCTACAATGAGCAGTTCTTC